Here is one T cell receptor beta chain with its context. The entry originates in a study of T cell changes during pregnancy in multiple sclerosis. There are 13 residues in the CDR3. V was clipped by 3 bases and J by 0 bases, with 4 bases between them. Germline V CDR1 and CDR2: ENHRY, SYGVKD. TCRdb's table, derived via immunoSEQ multiplex PCR, lists solely in-frame clones and lacks some. The table records tens of thousands of clones, 90% of them present only once. The sequence derives from a female donor with multiple sclerosis, enrolled in a pregnancy study. The rearrangement links TRBV10-3 to TRBJ2-3; no clear D gene. Specimen: CD4+ T cells from peripheral blood mononuclear cells, collected in the first trimester of pregnancy. This CDR3 is CAISDLSTDTQYF. The CDR3 region has the DNA TGTGCCATCAGTGATCTTAGCACAGATACGCAGTATTTT.